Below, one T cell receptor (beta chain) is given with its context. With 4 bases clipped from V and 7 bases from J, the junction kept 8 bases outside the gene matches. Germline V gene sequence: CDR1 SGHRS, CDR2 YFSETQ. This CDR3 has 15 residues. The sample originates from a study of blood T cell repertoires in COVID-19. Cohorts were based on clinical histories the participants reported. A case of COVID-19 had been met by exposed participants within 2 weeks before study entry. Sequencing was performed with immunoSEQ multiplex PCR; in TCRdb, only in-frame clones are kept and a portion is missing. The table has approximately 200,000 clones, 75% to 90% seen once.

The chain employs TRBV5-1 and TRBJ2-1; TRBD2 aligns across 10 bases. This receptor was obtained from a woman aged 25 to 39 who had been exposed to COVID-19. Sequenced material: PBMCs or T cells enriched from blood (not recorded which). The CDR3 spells CASSPPRTSGNEQFF. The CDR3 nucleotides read TGCGCCAGCAGCCCGCCCCGGACTAGCGGAAATGAGCAGTTCTTC.